One sample yielded the 13 T cell receptor beta chains listed below, sequenced in a study of blood T cell repertoires in COVID-19. Assay used: immunoSEQ multiplex PCR; TCRdb lists only in-frame clones, some missing. The sample has about 200,000 clones; 85% to 90% are singletons. The sample consisted of peripheral blood. The source is a man between 18 and 29 years old with active or convalescent COVID-19.

The V and J genes are TRBV7-8 and TRBJ1-1; D might be TRBD1 (5 bases). CDR1 SGHVS and CDR2 FQNEAQ come from the germline V gene. The CDR3 contains 12 residues. The V gene lost 5 bases and the J gene lost 10 bases, with 14 bases spanning the gap. The CDR3 protein is CASSPAGLAAFF. DNA of the CDR3: TGTGCCAGCAGCCCAGCGGGGCTCGCAGCTTTCTTT.

The chain is built from TRBV5-4 and TRBJ1-1; 8 nucleotides line up with TRBD1. The CDR3 consists of 15 residues. The germline V gene has CDR1 SGHNT and CDR2 YYREEE (reference sequence). The V segment lost 0 bases and the J segment 3 bases; nucleotides outside the gene matches: 4. DNA of the CDR3: TGTGCCAGCAGCTTGGCGGACAGGGAACACACTGAAGCTTTCTTT. It codes for CASSLADREHTEAFF.

The chain is built from TRBV27 and TRBJ1-5, with unresolved D. Germline CDR1 MNHEY, CDR2 SMNVEV (reference sequence). The CDR3 contains 14 residues. The V and J ends lost 5 bases and 2 bases respectively, with 10 bases between them. In nucleotides, the CDR3 is TGTGCCAGCAGTATATTTGGAGGCAATCAGCCCCAGCATTTT. Translated, it gives CASSIFGGNQPQHF.

The chain combines TRBV4-3 with TRBJ1-6; D is possibly TRBD1 (6 bases). V lost 4 bases to trimming and J lost 9 bases, with 13 bases between them. Per the germline V gene, CDR1 is LGHNA and CDR2 is YSLEER. This CDR3 is 14 amino acids long. The CDR3 loop is CASSLEGGFSPLHF. CDR3 nucleotides: TGCGCCAGCAGCCTTGAAGGGGGATTTTCACCCCTCCACTTT.

This chain joins TRBV7-8 and TRBJ2-3; D remains unclear. With 5 bases removed from V and 2 bases from J, the gap between germline ends came to 23 bases. In germline, CDR1 is SGHVS, CDR2 FQNEAQ. This CDR3 is 18 amino acids long. The CDR3 region has the DNA TGTGCCAGCAGCACCTACGATACAACACATGGAGACACAGATACGCAGTATTTT. It encodes CASSTYDTTHGDTDTQYF.

V gene TRBV5-1 combines with J gene TRBJ1-1; TRBD1 matches 8 bases. Germline V CDR1 and CDR2: SGHRS, YFSETQ. The CDR3 runs 13 residues. V dropped 5 bases and J dropped 11; count of bases not matched to a gene: 11. The DNA for the CDR3 is TGCGCCAGCAGATGGACAGGGAGCGGTCCGGCTTTCTTT. It translates to CASRWTGSGPAFF.

The chain couples TRBV5-8 to TRBJ1-3, with 10 bases fitting TRBD1. V trimming: 4 bases; J trimming: 2 bases; junction bases outside the gene matches: 6. The germline CDR1 and CDR2 sequences are SGHTS and YDEGEE. The CDR3 extends over 16 amino acids. CDR3 region: CASSAGQGSAGNTIYF. The DNA of the CDR3 is TGTGCCAGCAGCGCGGGACAGGGGTCTGCTGGAAACACCATATATTTT.

This rearrangement joins TRBV6-5 to TRBJ1-5; 8 nucleotides line up with TRBD1. Germline V gene sequence: CDR1 MNHEY, CDR2 SVGAGI. The CDR3 runs to 12 residues. The ends lost 9 bases at V and 8 bases at J; junction bases unmatched: 6. CDR3 nucleotides: TGTGCCAGTGGACAGGGTAGGGAGCCCCAGCATTTT. It yields the protein CASGQGREPQHF.

V and J are TRBV4-1 and TRBJ2-1, with TRBD1 as a possible D gene (6 bases). The CDR3 consists of 15 residues. Germline V gene sequence: CDR1 MGHRA, CDR2 YSYEKL. The V end lost 6 bases, the J end lost 4 bases, and 16 bases lay between the germline ends. The DNA for the CDR3 is TGCGCCAGCAGGTTGGACGCCCAGGGGTACAATGAGCAGTTCTTC. Its protein product is CASRLDAQGYNEQFF.

This clone was seen only a few times. The V gene is TRBV5-6, the J gene TRBJ1-1; D is undetermined. The CDR3 has 15 amino acids. V lost 0 bases and J 0 bases, leaving 9 bases between the germline ends. Germline V lookup: CDR1 SGHDT, CDR2 YYEEEE. In nucleotides, the CDR3 is TGTGCCAGCAGCTTGGCGGCGGGCTTGAACACTGAAGCTTTCTTT. It specifies CASSLAAGLNTEAFF.

The chain links TRBV5-1 to TRBJ2-1, with TRBD2 matching 11 bases. The CDR3 spans 15 residues. Germline CDR1 SGHRS, CDR2 YFSETQ. V lost 4 bases and J lost 5; bases outside the gene matches: 5. CDR3 sequence: CASSLAGGRNNEQFF. In DNA, the CDR3 is TGCGCCAGCAGCCTAGCGGGAGGACGAAACAATGAGCAGTTCTTC.

This rearrangement joins TRBV3-1 (or the pseudogene TRBV3-2) to TRBJ1-5, with 10 bases lining up with TRBD1. The V segment lost 5 bases and the J segment 6 bases; nucleotides outside the gene matches: 10. Germline-derived CDR1 and CDR2 are LGHDT and YNNKEL (reference sequence). This CDR3 is built from 16 residues. The CDR3 bases are TGTGCCAGCAGCGCCCGGACAGGGGGTAAAGGTCAGCCCCAGCATTTT. It is translated as CASSARTGGKGQPQHF.

The chain employs TRBV30 and TRBJ1-5; D may be TRBD1 (5 bases). Germline values: CDR1 GTSNPN, CDR2 SVGIG (reference sequence). CDR3 size: 13 residues. V was trimmed by 2 bases and J by 9 bases, leaving 14 bases between them. CDR3 coding DNA: TGTGCCTGGAGTAAGGGGTATGGTGGGCCCCAGCATTTT. The encoded protein is CAWSKGYGGPQHF.